This TCR beta chain was documented in a study of patients and donors after allogeneic stem cell transplantation. The CDR3 has 15 amino acids. J gave up 4 bases and V 6 bases, and 10 bases lay outside the gene matches. TCRdb reprocessed the RT-PCR reads with MiXCR, giving one entry per CDR3 protein. The data show about 74,000 distinct CDR3 sequences, approximately 25% seen once. This sequence joins TRBV12-3 or TRBV12-4 and TRBJ2-7; 9 positions agree with TRBD2. The clonotype was recovered from a human donor who was either an allogeneic HSCT recipient or a stem cell or donor lymphocyte infusion donor (not recorded which). It is not recorded whose cells these are; they may come from a transplant donor. The sample was blood, either unsorted or a sorted T cell fraction (not recorded which). The CDR3 region is CASSLPTSGQYEQYF. CDR3 in DNA: TGTGCCAGCAGCCTTCCGACTAGCGGCCAATACGAGCAGTACTTC.